A selection of T cell receptor beta chains follows, all from one sample in a study of blood T cell repertoires in COVID-19. Libraries were prepared by immunoSEQ multiplex PCR; TCRdb keeps only in-frame clonotypes and omits some of them. The table shows 150,000 to 250,000 clones, with 80% to 85% occurring only once. Material for sequencing was PBMCs or T cells enriched from blood (not recorded which). Receptors were obtained from a man in his forties or fifties who had recovered from COVID-19. The CDR3 runs from the conserved cysteine through the conserved F or W. The D gene is left open where the match is weak. Size tells how often a clone was seen (once, few, many) or the class of an expanded clone, and some rows leave it out.

V: TRBV19; D: -; J: TRBJ1-1; size: -; CDR3: CASSMETGWMNTEAFF; DNA: TGTGCCAGTAGTATGGAAACGGGTTGGATGAACACTGAAGCTTTCTTT
V: TRBV18; D: -; J: TRBJ1-4; size: -; CDR3: CASSPSQIPIGEKLFF; DNA: TGTGCCAGCTCACCGTCCCAGATACCCATCGGGGAAAAACTGTTTTTT
V: TRBV27; D: -; J: TRBJ1-3; size: -; CDR3: CASSFGGRSGNTIYF; DNA: TGTGCCAGCAGTTTCGGCGGGCGCTCTGGAAACACCATATATTTT
V: TRBV19; D: TRBD1; J: TRBJ1-1; size: few; CDR3: CASSGNTGGARTEAFF; DNA: TGTGCCAGTAGTGGAAATACAGGGGGCGCGAGGACTGAAGCTTTCTTT
V: TRBV2; D: -; J: TRBJ1-5; size: -; CDR3: CASSGWQSNQPQHF; DNA: TGTGCCAGCAGTGGGTGGCAAAGCAATCAGCCCCAGCATTTT
V: TRBV7-3; D: TRBD2; J: TRBJ2-2; size: -; CDR3: CASSSSGNTGELFF; DNA: TGTGCCAGCAGCTCTAGCGGGAACACCGGGGAGCTGTTTTTT
V: TRBV11-2; D: TRBD1; J: TRBJ2-1; size: once; CDR3: CASSQAVRQGDNEQFF; DNA: TGTGCCAGCAGCCAGGCGGTTAGGCAGGGGGACAATGAGCAGTTCTTC
V: TRBV6-6; D: TRBD1; J: TRBJ1-4; size: -; CDR3: CASSLGDSANEKLFF; DNA: TGTGCCAGCAGTTTGGGGGACAGCGCTAATGAAAAACTGTTTTTT
V: TRBV20-1; D: -; J: TRBJ1-4; size: -; CDR3: CSASTRLNEKLFF; DNA: TGCAGTGCTAGTACGCGCCTTAATGAAAAACTGTTTTTT
V: TRBV27; D: TRBD1; J: TRBJ1-2; size: once; CDR3: CASSSRGLYGYTF; DNA: TGTGCCAGCAGTTCCAGGGGGCTCTATGGCTACACCTTC
V: TRBV19; D: TRBD2; J: TRBJ2-3; size: -; CDR3: CASKRGGADTQYF; DNA: TGTGCCAGTAAGCGGGGCGGCGCAGATACGCAGTATTTT
V: TRBV15; D: -; J: TRBJ1-1; size: -; CDR3: CATSRGGAFMNTEAFF; DNA: TGTGCCACCAGCAGAGGCGGGGCTTTTATGAACACTGAAGCTTTCTTT
V: TRBV24-1; D: -; J: TRBJ2-7; size: -; CDR3: CATSSTGRYEQYF; DNA: TGTGCCACCAGCTCGACAGGTCGCTACGAGCAGTACTTC
V: TRBV2; D: -; J: TRBJ1-1; size: many; CDR3: CASGVRATEAFF; DNA: TGTGCCAGCGGCGTCAGGGCCACTGAAGCTTTCTTT
V: TRBV19; D: TRBD1; J: TRBJ1-1; size: -; CDR3: CASSPRDRVFAEAFF; DNA: TGTGCCAGTAGTCCTCGGGACAGGGTTTTCGCTGAAGCTTTCTTT
V: TRBV30; D: -; J: TRBJ1-6; size: few; CDR3: CAWSKGAPSNSPLHF; DNA: TGTGCCTGGAGCAAAGGGGCCCCTTCCAATTCACCCCTCCACTTT
V: TRBV10-3; D: TRBD1; J: TRBJ1-5; size: once; CDR3: CAISESMTGNQPQHF; DNA: TGTGCCATCAGTGAGTCGATGACAGGGAATCAGCCCCAGCATTTT
V: TRBV7-2; D: TRBD2; J: TRBJ2-1; size: -; CDR3: CASSKKRASGGGLDEQFF; DNA: TGTGCCAGCAGCAAAAAGCGGGCTAGCGGGGGGGGCTTGGATGAGCAGTTCTTC
V: TRBV5-6; D: -; J: TRBJ1-1; size: once; CDR3: CASSLAGMNTEAFF; DNA: TGTGCCAGCAGCTTGGCCGGGATGAACACTGAAGCTTTCTTT
V: TRBV2; D: TRBD1; J: TRBJ1-1; size: once; CDR3: CASTRDRVGNTEAFF; DNA: TGTGCCAGCACACGAGACAGGGTCGGGAACACTGAAGCTTTCTTT
V: TRBV6-1; D: -; J: TRBJ2-1; size: -; CDR3: CASTEDRSSYNEQFF; DNA: TGTGCCAGCACTGAAGACAGGAGCTCCTACAATGAGCAGTTCTTC
V: TRBV27; D: TRBD2; J: TRBJ2-3; size: -; CDR3: CASSSSGAGNTQYF; DNA: TGTGCCAGCAGTTCTAGCGGGGCGGGAAATACGCAGTATTTT
V: TRBV3-1/TRBV3-2; D: -; J: TRBJ2-1; size: -; CDR3: CASSQVDSYNEQFF; DNA: TGTGCCAGCAGCCAAGTCGACAGTTACAATGAGCAGTTCTTC
V: TRBV13; D: TRBD1; J: TRBJ1-2; size: -; CDR3: CASSLGQGRGYGYTF; DNA: TGTGCCAGCAGCTTGGGACAGGGGAGGGGCTATGGCTACACCTTC
V: TRBV9; D: TRBD2; J: TRBJ2-5; size: -; CDR3: CASSVQAGGPPLYETQYF; DNA: TGTGCCAGCAGCGTTCAAGCGGGGGGGCCCCCTTTATACGAGACCCAGTACTTC
V: TRBV7-9; D: -; J: TRBJ2-5; size: -; CDR3: CASSSSKETQYF; DNA: TGTGCCAGCAGCTCGAGTAAAGAGACCCAGTACTTC
V: TRBV19; D: TRBD2; J: TRBJ2-4; size: -; CDR3: CASSIGTGGGSIQYF; DNA: TGTGCCAGTAGTATAGGAACGGGCGGGGGGAGCATTCAGTACTTC
V: TRBV11-3; D: TRBD2; J: TRBJ2-1; size: -; CDR3: CASSLGLAGVRYNEQFF; DNA: TGTGCCAGCAGCTTAGGCTTAGCGGGGGTAAGATACAATGAGCAGTTCTTC
V: TRBV30; D: -; J: TRBJ1-4; size: -; CDR3: CAWSVFLTNEKLFF; DNA: TGTGCCTGGAGTGTATTCCTGACTAATGAAAAACTGTTTTTT
V: TRBV7-9; D: TRBD1; J: TRBJ1-1; size: -; CDR3: CASSSQGANTEAFF; DNA: TGTGCCAGCAGCTCCCAGGGGGCGAACACTGAAGCTTTCTTT
V: TRBV6-5; D: -; J: TRBJ2-3; size: -; CDR3: CASSNRAGGTDTQYF; DNA: TGTGCCAGCAGTAACCGAGCAGGGGGCACAGATACGCAGTATTTT
V: TRBV11-2; D: -; J: TRBJ1-1; size: -; CDR3: CASSLDPGFTEAFF; DNA: TGTGCCAGCAGCTTAGATCCGGGGTTCACTGAAGCTTTCTTT
V: TRBV12-3/TRBV12-4; D: -; J: TRBJ1-3; size: -; CDR3: CASNTSPGNTIYF; DNA: TGTGCCAGCAATACAAGTCCTGGAAACACCATATATTTT
V: TRBV5-1; D: TRBD1; J: TRBJ1-1; size: -; CDR3: CASSPRQGSNTEAFF; DNA: TGCGCCAGCAGCCCGAGACAGGGATCGAACACTGAAGCTTTCTTT
V: TRBV14; D: TRBD1; J: TRBJ1-1; size: -; CDR3: CASSQEGVLGGDEAFF; DNA: TGTGCCAGCAGCCAAGAGGGCGTTTTAGGGGGCGATGAAGCTTTCTTT
V: TRBV2; D: -; J: TRBJ1-5; size: many; CDR3: CASSVQGQSNQPQHF; DNA: TGTGCCAGCAGTGTTCAAGGACAAAGCAATCAGCCCCAGCATTTT
V: TRBV4-2; D: -; J: TRBJ1-2; size: -; CDR3: CASSQVGAQEAGGYTF; DNA: TGTGCCAGCAGCCAAGTAGGGGCACAGGAGGCGGGAGGCTACACCTTC
V: TRBV4-1; D: TRBD1; J: TRBJ2-7; size: -; CDR3: CASSQDQGDRGNYEQYF; DNA: TGCGCCAGCAGCCAAGATCAAGGAGACAGGGGCAACTACGAGCAGTACTTC
V: TRBV27; D: TRBD1; J: TRBJ2-5; size: -; CDR3: CASSLGPRGRETQYF; DNA: TGTGCCAGCAGTTTGGGACCCAGGGGGAGAGAGACCCAGTACTTC
V: TRBV5-1; D: -; J: TRBJ1-3; size: -; CDR3: CASSGGDGGNTIYF; DNA: TGCGCCAGCAGCGGGGGGGACGGTGGAAACACCATATATTTT
V: TRBV19; D: -; J: TRBJ1-2; size: -; CDR3: CATGDYGYTF; DNA: TGTGCCACCGGGGACTATGGCTACACCTTC
V: TRBV10-3; D: -; J: TRBJ2-5; size: -; CDR3: CAISLGQHGKTQYF; DNA: TGTGCCATCAGCCTCGGACAGCACGGCAAGACCCAGTACTTC
V: TRBV7-9; D: -; J: TRBJ1-3; size: -; CDR3: CATTRGAGNTIYF; DNA: TGTGCCACGACGCGGGGAGCTGGAAACACCATATATTTT
V: TRBV3-1/TRBV3-2; D: -; J: TRBJ1-1; size: -; CDR3: CASSQGQNEAFF; DNA: TGTGCCAGCAGCCAAGGGCAGAATGAAGCTTTCTTT
V: TRBV20-1; D: -; J: TRBJ1-5; size: -; CDR3: CSASRSNQPQHF; DNA: TGCAGTGCTAGTCGTAGCAATCAGCCCCAGCATTTT
V: TRBV18; D: TRBD1; J: TRBJ1-1; size: -; CDR3: CASSPPGQGSLNTEAFF; DNA: TGTGCCAGCTCACCGCCGGGACAGGGAAGCTTGAACACTGAAGCTTTCTTT
V: TRBV10-3; D: TRBD1; J: TRBJ2-1; size: once; CDR3: CASYGGQGEFGSEQFF; DNA: TGTGCCAGCTACGGTGGACAGGGTGAGTTTGGGAGTGAGCAGTTCTTC
V: TRBV11-2; D: -; J: TRBJ1-3; size: few; CDR3: CASSLLGGFSGNTIYF; DNA: TGTGCCAGCAGCCTACTAGGAGGGTTCTCTGGAAACACCATATATTTT
V: TRBV11-2; D: TRBD2; J: TRBJ2-7; size: few; CDR3: CASSFTSGYEQYF; DNA: TGTGCCAGCAGCTTTACTAGCGGCTACGAGCAGTACTTC
V: TRBV7-9; D: -; J: TRBJ2-2; size: -; CDR3: CASTPGQPTGELFF; DNA: TGTGCCAGCACCCCAGGACAGCCCACCGGGGAGCTGTTTTTT
V: TRBV11-1; D: TRBD1; J: TRBJ1-1; size: -; CDR3: CASSLGTGGEAFF; DNA: TGTGCCAGCAGCCTAGGGACAGGGGGTGAAGCTTTCTTT